The T cell receptor (beta chain) under discussion was sequenced for a study of cytomegalovirus exposure and HLA in healthy donors. General study points: The study flagged some 170 TCR beta chains as cytomegalovirus-associated.

The method was immunoSEQ multiplex PCR; TCRdb's version includes in-frame clones alone and lacks a portion of them. The sample has about 180,000 clones; 85% are singletons. Of note for this clone: Its antigen is as yet unknown.

This clonotype was obtained from a man aged 18 to 29 in good health and CMV-seropositive. Sequenced sample: PBMCs.

The CDR3 is CSVEETGGRMNTEAFF. The CDR3 nucleotides read TGCAGCGTTGAAGAAACAGGGGGACGGATGAACACTGAAGCTTTCTTT. The chain couples TRBV29-1 to TRBJ1-1, with 8 bases that match TRBD1. The CDR3 runs to 16 residues. Germline values: CDR1 SQVTM, CDR2 ANQGSEA. The V segment lost 0 bases and the J segment 0 bases; nucleotides outside the gene matches: 6.